This is a list of T cell receptor beta chains from one sample in a study of Ad26.COV2.S vaccination and SARS-CoV-2 variants. The repertoire was sequenced with immunoSEQ multiplex PCR; TCRdb's copy has only in-frame clones and lacks some. This table holds some 370,000 clones, 80% to 90% found once. The sequenced sample was peripheral blood, obtained in a trial of Ad26.COV2.S vaccine versus placebo. All receptors come from a person between 18 and 65 years old who received the Ad26.COV2.S COVID-19 vaccine or a placebo. Each CDR3 is given with its conserved first and last residue. The order of the fields is CDR3 DNA, CDR3 protein, V gene, clone size, D gene, J gene. The D gene is left open where the match is weak. Clone size is stated in some rows and not others, as once, few, many or a class when expanded.

cdr3_nt: TGTGCCAGCAGCTTAGCTGGTGCAGGCTATGGCTACACCTTC
cdr3_aa: CASSLAGAGYGYTF
v_call: TRBV11-2
clone_size: -
d_call: -
j_call: TRBJ1-2

cdr3_nt: TGCGCCAGCAGTGAGTCGGGACAGGTGAACACTGAAGCTTTCTTT
cdr3_aa: CASSESGQVNTEAFF
v_call: TRBV10-1
clone_size: -
d_call: TRBD1
j_call: TRBJ1-1

cdr3_nt: TGTGCCAGCAGCCTGGCAGGGGGCGACGAGCAGTACTTC
cdr3_aa: CASSLAGGDEQYF
v_call: TRBV5-4
clone_size: -
d_call: TRBD1
j_call: TRBJ2-7

cdr3_nt: TGTGCCAGCAGTTGGGGGGGAGGGGCCACAGATACGCAGTATTTT
cdr3_aa: CASSWGGGATDTQYF
v_call: TRBV6-5
clone_size: -
d_call: TRBD2
j_call: TRBJ2-3

cdr3_nt: TGTGCCAGCACCCGGACAGGTTTACTCCCTGGAAACACCATATATTTT
cdr3_aa: CASTRTGLLPGNTIYF
v_call: TRBV3-1/TRBV3-2
clone_size: -
d_call: TRBD1
j_call: TRBJ1-3

cdr3_nt: TGTGCCAGCAGCATCGGGACAGGCCCCGCTAAGCAGTACTTC
cdr3_aa: CASSIGTGPAKQYF
v_call: TRBV5-6
clone_size: -
d_call: TRBD1
j_call: TRBJ2-7

cdr3_nt: TGCAGCTATCCCAGGGGGAGCACAGATACGCAGTATTTT
cdr3_aa: CSYPRGSTDTQYF
v_call: TRBV29-1
clone_size: -
d_call: TRBD1
j_call: TRBJ2-3

cdr3_nt: TGTGCCACCAATCTCGGCAGGGAGGGTTACGAGCAGTACTTC
cdr3_aa: CATNLGREGYEQYF
v_call: TRBV15
clone_size: -
d_call: TRBD2
j_call: TRBJ2-7

cdr3_nt: TGCGCCAGCAGTCCCGGGTCAGGGCAGGCGGCCAACGTCCTGACTTTC
cdr3_aa: CASSPGSGQAANVLTF
v_call: TRBV5-1
clone_size: -
d_call: -
j_call: TRBJ2-6

cdr3_nt: TGCGCCAGCAGCGGAGAGTCTTACGAGCAGTACTTC
cdr3_aa: CASSGESYEQYF
v_call: TRBV5-1
clone_size: -
d_call: -
j_call: TRBJ2-7

cdr3_nt: TGTGCCAGCAGCCAAGGAGGGGGCCGGAATCAGCCCCAGCATTTT
cdr3_aa: CASSQGGGRNQPQHF
v_call: TRBV3-1/TRBV3-2
clone_size: -
d_call: TRBD1
j_call: TRBJ1-5

cdr3_nt: TGTGCCAGCACTACCCTCTTTAGGGGACCGATGAACACTGAAGCTTTCTTT
cdr3_aa: CASTTLFRGPMNTEAFF
v_call: TRBV28
clone_size: -
d_call: -
j_call: TRBJ1-1

cdr3_nt: TGCGCCAGCAGCCAAGATCAGCAGGGGAACTATGGCTACACCTTC
cdr3_aa: CASSQDQQGNYGYTF
v_call: TRBV4-1
clone_size: -
d_call: -
j_call: TRBJ1-2

cdr3_nt: TGTGCCAGCAGCTTGGGTACAGGGAGTGGTGGCAACAATGAGCAGTTCTTC
cdr3_aa: CASSLGTGSGGNNEQFF
v_call: TRBV11-3
clone_size: -
d_call: -
j_call: TRBJ2-1

cdr3_nt: TGTGCCAGCAGCTTGGGCGTGAATAGCAATCAGCCCCAGCATTTT
cdr3_aa: CASSLGVNSNQPQHF
v_call: TRBV5-5
clone_size: -
d_call: -
j_call: TRBJ1-5

cdr3_nt: TGTGCCAGCTCCCCCCCGGGACTCGGCTACAATGAGCAGTTCTTC
cdr3_aa: CASSPPGLGYNEQFF
v_call: TRBV27
clone_size: -
d_call: -
j_call: TRBJ2-1

cdr3_nt: TGTGCCAGCAGTTACCGGGACAGTTCCTACGAGCAGTACTTC
cdr3_aa: CASSYRDSSYEQYF
v_call: TRBV6-5
clone_size: -
d_call: TRBD1
j_call: TRBJ2-7

cdr3_nt: TGTGCCAGCAGGGCTAGCGGGGGGAAGGATACGCAGTATTTT
cdr3_aa: CASRASGGKDTQYF
v_call: TRBV27
clone_size: -
d_call: TRBD2
j_call: TRBJ2-3

cdr3_nt: TGTGCTAGTGGTTCCCCGATTCCCCATTTT
cdr3_aa: CASGSPIPHF
v_call: TRBV12-5
clone_size: -
d_call: -
j_call: TRBJ1-1

cdr3_nt: TGTGCCTCGAGAGGGGGGCCCACAGATACGCAGTATTTT
cdr3_aa: CASRGGPTDTQYF
v_call: TRBV30
clone_size: -
d_call: -
j_call: TRBJ2-3

cdr3_nt: TGTGCCAGCACCCCCGGACGGACAGGCCGGTCCGGGGAGCTGTTTTTT
cdr3_aa: CASTPGRTGRSGELFF
v_call: TRBV5-4
clone_size: few
d_call: TRBD1
j_call: TRBJ2-2

cdr3_nt: TGTGCCTGGGTCCTTCCCCGGAGGCGGGAGAACACTGAAGCTTTCTTT
cdr3_aa: CAWVLPRRRENTEAFF
v_call: TRBV30
clone_size: -
d_call: -
j_call: TRBJ1-1

cdr3_nt: TGTGCCAGTAGTACCGGAGGGTACACTGAAGCTTTCTTT
cdr3_aa: CASSTGGYTEAFF
v_call: TRBV19
clone_size: -
d_call: -
j_call: TRBJ1-1

cdr3_nt: TGTGCCAGCAACTGGAACAGGGACTACGAGCAGTACTTC
cdr3_aa: CASNWNRDYEQYF
v_call: TRBV2
clone_size: -
d_call: -
j_call: TRBJ2-7

cdr3_nt: TGTGCCTGGAGTGCGGGGAACTATAGCAATCAGCCCCAGCATTTT
cdr3_aa: CAWSAGNYSNQPQHF
v_call: TRBV30
clone_size: once
d_call: -
j_call: TRBJ1-5

cdr3_nt: TGTGCCAGCAGCTTCGGGGGAGGGCCGGCCCACGAGCAGTACTTC
cdr3_aa: CASSFGGGPAHEQYF
v_call: TRBV5-4
clone_size: -
d_call: TRBD2
j_call: TRBJ2-7

cdr3_nt: TGTGCCTGGTCGGGACTAGCCTACGAGCAGTACTTC
cdr3_aa: CAWSGLAYEQYF
v_call: TRBV30
clone_size: -
d_call: TRBD2
j_call: TRBJ2-7

cdr3_nt: TGTGCCAGCAGGACGGATCTGAACACTGAAGCTTTCTTT
cdr3_aa: CASRTDLNTEAFF
v_call: TRBV2
clone_size: -
d_call: -
j_call: TRBJ1-1

cdr3_nt: TGTGCCAGCAGCGTACCCAACACTGAAGCTTTCTTT
cdr3_aa: CASSVPNTEAFF
v_call: TRBV7-9
clone_size: -
d_call: -
j_call: TRBJ1-1

cdr3_nt: TGCAGCGTTGAGAGCCAGGGGCTGGAGAAAGGCTACACCTTC
cdr3_aa: CSVESQGLEKGYTF
v_call: TRBV29-1
clone_size: -
d_call: -
j_call: TRBJ1-2

cdr3_nt: TGTGCCAGCAGCCCCGGGACTAGCGGAAATGAGCAGTTCTTC
cdr3_aa: CASSPGTSGNEQFF
v_call: TRBV11-3
clone_size: -
d_call: TRBD2
j_call: TRBJ2-1

cdr3_nt: TGTGCCAGCAGCTTGGGTACTAGCGGGGGCCGGAGGGAGACCCAGTACTTC
cdr3_aa: CASSLGTSGGRRETQYF
v_call: TRBV5-5
clone_size: -
d_call: TRBD2
j_call: TRBJ2-5

cdr3_nt: TGTGCCAGCAGTTTAGGGCAGCTACACTACGAGCAGTACTTC
cdr3_aa: CASSLGQLHYEQYF
v_call: TRBV27
clone_size: -
d_call: -
j_call: TRBJ2-7

cdr3_nt: TGTGCCAGTAGTATCGAAGCCGTCCGAAACACCATATATTTT
cdr3_aa: CASSIEAVRNTIYF
v_call: TRBV19
clone_size: few
d_call: -
j_call: TRBJ1-3

cdr3_nt: TGTGCCAGCAGCCCGACAGGCTCATCGTATGAGCAGTTCTTC
cdr3_aa: CASSPTGSSYEQFF
v_call: TRBV19
clone_size: -
d_call: -
j_call: TRBJ2-1

cdr3_nt: TGTGCCAGCAGCCGGGACAGTGACTATGGCTACACCTTC
cdr3_aa: CASSRDSDYGYTF
v_call: TRBV6-5
clone_size: once
d_call: TRBD1
j_call: TRBJ1-2

cdr3_nt: TGTGCCATCAGTGAGTCGCCAGGGGGGAGAGAGACCCAGTACTTC
cdr3_aa: CAISESPGGRETQYF
v_call: TRBV10-3
clone_size: -
d_call: -
j_call: TRBJ2-5

cdr3_nt: TGTGCCAGTTCCCAGGGACCCTATGGCTACACCTTC
cdr3_aa: CASSQGPYGYTF
v_call: TRBV19
clone_size: -
d_call: -
j_call: TRBJ1-2

cdr3_nt: TGTGCCAGCAGTCCGGAGCAGAAAGTGATCTATGGCTACACCTTC
cdr3_aa: CASSPEQKVIYGYTF
v_call: TRBV2
clone_size: few
d_call: -
j_call: TRBJ1-2

cdr3_nt: TGTGCCAGCAGCCAAGTGACTACCTATGGCTACACCTTC
cdr3_aa: CASSQVTTYGYTF
v_call: TRBV3-1/TRBV3-2
clone_size: -
d_call: -
j_call: TRBJ1-2

cdr3_nt: TGTGCCAGCAGCCGTAGACAGGGCCAGCAGTACTTC
cdr3_aa: CASSRRQGQQYF
v_call: TRBV11-3
clone_size: -
d_call: TRBD1
j_call: TRBJ2-7

cdr3_nt: TGTGCCAGCAGCGTAGGAAGGGGCAGGGTAACAGATACGCAGTATTTT
cdr3_aa: CASSVGRGRVTDTQYF
v_call: TRBV9
clone_size: -
d_call: -
j_call: TRBJ2-3

cdr3_nt: TGTGCCAGCAGCGCCCCGAGGAGGGCACAGCATTTT
cdr3_aa: CASSAPRRAQHF
v_call: TRBV7-2
clone_size: few
d_call: -
j_call: TRBJ1-5

cdr3_nt: TGTGCCAGCAGCTTTAGCGGGTTGCTGAACACTGAAGCTTTCTTT
cdr3_aa: CASSFSGLLNTEAFF
v_call: TRBV7-9
clone_size: few
d_call: -
j_call: TRBJ1-1

cdr3_nt: TGTGCCAGCAGCCCCAGGGGTTTAAATGAGCAGTTCTTC
cdr3_aa: CASSPRGLNEQFF
v_call: TRBV13
clone_size: -
d_call: -
j_call: TRBJ2-1

cdr3_nt: TGTGCCAGCAGTTTCCTCCCGGGACAGGGTGGGGGTAGCTCCTACAATGAGCAGTTCTTC
cdr3_aa: CASSFLPGQGGGSSYNEQFF
v_call: TRBV27
clone_size: -
d_call: TRBD1
j_call: TRBJ2-1

cdr3_nt: TGCGCCAGCAGCTATTTGGGGGGCACCGGGGAGCTGTTTTTT
cdr3_aa: CASSYLGGTGELFF
v_call: TRBV5-1
clone_size: -
d_call: -
j_call: TRBJ2-2

cdr3_nt: TGTGCCAGCAGCTTAGGGGACGCAGTAAACTATGGCTACACCTTC
cdr3_aa: CASSLGDAVNYGYTF
v_call: TRBV13
clone_size: -
d_call: -
j_call: TRBJ1-2

cdr3_nt: TGTGCCAGCAGCCTGGACAGGAGCTCCTACAATGAGCAGTTCTTC
cdr3_aa: CASSLDRSSYNEQFF
v_call: TRBV5-6
clone_size: few
d_call: TRBD1
j_call: TRBJ2-1

cdr3_nt: TGTGCCAGCAGCTTAGCAGGACAGGAGCAGTATTTT
cdr3_aa: CASSLAGQEQYF
v_call: TRBV7-9
clone_size: -
d_call: TRBD1
j_call: TRBJ2-3

cdr3_nt: TGCGCCAGCAGTTGGGCGGGAGGGGGCCAAGACGAGCAGTACTTC
cdr3_aa: CASSWAGGGQDEQYF
v_call: TRBV5-1
clone_size: -
d_call: TRBD2
j_call: TRBJ2-7

cdr3_nt: TGCGCCAGCAGCCCCCCGAGTGAAAAACTGTTTTTT
cdr3_aa: CASSPPSEKLFF
v_call: TRBV5-1
clone_size: -
d_call: -
j_call: TRBJ1-4

cdr3_nt: TGCGCCAGCAGCTTGGGGGGACAGGGGACTGATACGCAGTATTTT
cdr3_aa: CASSLGGQGTDTQYF
v_call: TRBV5-1
clone_size: -
d_call: TRBD1
j_call: TRBJ2-3

cdr3_nt: TGTGCCAGCAGAAAAGGACTAGCGAAGAACACCGGGGAGCTGTTTTTT
cdr3_aa: CASRKGLAKNTGELFF
v_call: TRBV6-6
clone_size: once
d_call: TRBD2
j_call: TRBJ2-2